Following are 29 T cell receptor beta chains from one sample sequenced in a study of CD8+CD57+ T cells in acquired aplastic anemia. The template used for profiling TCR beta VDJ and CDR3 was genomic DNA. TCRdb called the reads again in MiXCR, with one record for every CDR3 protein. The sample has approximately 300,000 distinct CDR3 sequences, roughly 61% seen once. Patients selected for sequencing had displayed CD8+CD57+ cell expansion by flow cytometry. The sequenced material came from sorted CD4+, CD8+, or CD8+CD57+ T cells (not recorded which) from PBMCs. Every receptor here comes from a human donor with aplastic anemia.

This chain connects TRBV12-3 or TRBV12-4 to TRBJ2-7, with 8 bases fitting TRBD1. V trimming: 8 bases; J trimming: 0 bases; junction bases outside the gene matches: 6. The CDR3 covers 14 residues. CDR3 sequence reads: CASADRGHSYEQYF. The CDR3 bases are TGTGCCAGCGCCGACAGGGGTCACTCCTACGAGCAGTACTTC.

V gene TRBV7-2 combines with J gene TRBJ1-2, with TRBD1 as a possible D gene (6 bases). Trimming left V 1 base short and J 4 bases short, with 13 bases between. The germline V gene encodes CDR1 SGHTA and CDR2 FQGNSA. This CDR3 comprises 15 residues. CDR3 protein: CASSLEGGYLYGYTF. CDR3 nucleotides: TGTGCCAGCAGCTTAGAAGGGGGATACCTCTATGGCTACACCTTC. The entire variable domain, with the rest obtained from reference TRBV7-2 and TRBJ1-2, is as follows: GAGVSQSPSNKVTEKGKDVELRCDPISGHTALYWYRQSLGQGLEFLIYFQGNSAPDKSGLPSDRFSAERTGGSVSTLTIQRTQQEDSAVYLCASSLEGGYLYGYTFGSGTRLTVV.

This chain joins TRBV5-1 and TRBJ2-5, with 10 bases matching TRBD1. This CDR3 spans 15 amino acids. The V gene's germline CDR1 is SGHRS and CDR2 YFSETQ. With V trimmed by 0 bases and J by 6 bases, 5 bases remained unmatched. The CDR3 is CASSLGTGGMKTQYF. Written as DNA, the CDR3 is TGCGCCAGCAGCTTGGGGACAGGGGGTATGAAGACCCAGTACTTC. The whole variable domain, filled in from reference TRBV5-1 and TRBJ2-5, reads KAGVTQTPRYLIKTRGQQVTLSCSPISGHRSVSWYQQTPGQGLQFLFEYFSETQRNKGNFPGRFSGRQFSNSRSEMNVSTLELGDSALYLCASSLGTGGMKTQYFGPGTRLLVL.

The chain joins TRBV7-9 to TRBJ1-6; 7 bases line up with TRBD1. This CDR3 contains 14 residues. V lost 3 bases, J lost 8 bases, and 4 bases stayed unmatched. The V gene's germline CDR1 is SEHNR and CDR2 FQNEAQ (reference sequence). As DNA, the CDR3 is TGTGCCAGCAGCTTGGACAGGACAGATTCACCCCTCCACTTT. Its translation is CASSLDRTDSPLHF.

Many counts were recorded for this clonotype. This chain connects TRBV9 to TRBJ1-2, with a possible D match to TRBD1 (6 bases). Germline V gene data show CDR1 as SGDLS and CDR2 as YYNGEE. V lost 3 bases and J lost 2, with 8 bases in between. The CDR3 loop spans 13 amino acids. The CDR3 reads CASSAQGNYGYTF. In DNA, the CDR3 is TGTGCCAGCAGCGCTCAGGGGAACTATGGCTACACCTTC.

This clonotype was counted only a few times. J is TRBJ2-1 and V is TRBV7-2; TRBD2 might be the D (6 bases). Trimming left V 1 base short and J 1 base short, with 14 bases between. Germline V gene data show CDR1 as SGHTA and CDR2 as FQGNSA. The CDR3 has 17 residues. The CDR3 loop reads CASSLGMGLTSYNEQFF. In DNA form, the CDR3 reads TGTGCCAGCAGCTTAGGCATGGGACTCACTTCCTACAATGAGCAGTTCTTC.

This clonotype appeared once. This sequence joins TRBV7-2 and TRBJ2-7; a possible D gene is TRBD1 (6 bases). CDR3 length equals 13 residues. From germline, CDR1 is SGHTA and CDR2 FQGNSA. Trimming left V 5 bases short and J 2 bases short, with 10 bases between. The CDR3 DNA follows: TGTGCCAGCAGCAAAGACAGGACCTACGAGCAGTACTTC. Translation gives CASSKDRTYEQYF.

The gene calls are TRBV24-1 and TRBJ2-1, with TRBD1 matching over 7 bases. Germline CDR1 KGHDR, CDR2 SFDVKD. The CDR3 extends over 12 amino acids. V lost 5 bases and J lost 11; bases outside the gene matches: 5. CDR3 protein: CATSAAGGQQFF. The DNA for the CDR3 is TGTGCCACCAGTGCCGCAGGGGGACAGCAGTTCTTC.

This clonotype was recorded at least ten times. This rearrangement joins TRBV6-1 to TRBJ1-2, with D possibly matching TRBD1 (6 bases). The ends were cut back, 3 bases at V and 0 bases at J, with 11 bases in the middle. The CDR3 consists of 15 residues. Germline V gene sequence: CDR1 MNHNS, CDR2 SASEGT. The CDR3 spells CASSDGGRANYGYTF. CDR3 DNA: TGTGCCAGCAGTGATGGGGGCCGAGCTAACTATGGCTACACCTTC.

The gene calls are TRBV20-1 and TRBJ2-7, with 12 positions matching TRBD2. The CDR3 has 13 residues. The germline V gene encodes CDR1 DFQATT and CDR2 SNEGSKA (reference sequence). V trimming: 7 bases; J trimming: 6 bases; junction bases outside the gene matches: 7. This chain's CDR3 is CSVRLAGVGEQYF. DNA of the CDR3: TGCAGTGTCAGACTAGCGGGAGTCGGCGAGCAGTACTTC.

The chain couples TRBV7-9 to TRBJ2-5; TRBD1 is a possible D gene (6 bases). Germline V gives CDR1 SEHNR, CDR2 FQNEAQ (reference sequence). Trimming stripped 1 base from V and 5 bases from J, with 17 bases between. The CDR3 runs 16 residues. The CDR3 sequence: CASSLVVLAQGETQYF. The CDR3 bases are TGTGCCAGCAGCTTAGTTGTTTTAGCCCAGGGGGAGACCCAGTACTTC.

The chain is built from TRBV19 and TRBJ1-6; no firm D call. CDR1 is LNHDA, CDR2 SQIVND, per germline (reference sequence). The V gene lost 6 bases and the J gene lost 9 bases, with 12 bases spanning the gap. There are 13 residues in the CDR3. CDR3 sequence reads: CASRPGELSPLHF. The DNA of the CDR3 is TGTGCCAGTAGACCGGGAGAGCTTTCACCCCTCCACTTT.

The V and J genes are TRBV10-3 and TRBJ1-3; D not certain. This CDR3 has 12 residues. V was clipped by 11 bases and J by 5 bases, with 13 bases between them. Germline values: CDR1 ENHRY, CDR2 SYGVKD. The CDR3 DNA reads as TGTGCCGCACAGAGTCTGAGAAACACCATATATTTT. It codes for CAAQSLRNTIYF.

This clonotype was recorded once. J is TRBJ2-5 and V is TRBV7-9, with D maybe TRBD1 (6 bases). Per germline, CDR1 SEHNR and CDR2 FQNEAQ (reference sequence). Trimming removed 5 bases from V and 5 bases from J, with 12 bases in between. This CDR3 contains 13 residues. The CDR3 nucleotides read TGTGCCAGCAGCACGGGACATGGGGAGACCCAGTACTTC. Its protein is CASSTGHGETQYF. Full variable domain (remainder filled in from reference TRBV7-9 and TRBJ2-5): DTGVSQNPRHKITKRGQNVTFRCDPISEHNRLYWYRQTLGQGPEFLTYFQNEAQLEKSRLLSDRFSAERPKGSFSTLEIQRTEQGDSAMYLCASSTGHGETQYFGPGTRLLVL.

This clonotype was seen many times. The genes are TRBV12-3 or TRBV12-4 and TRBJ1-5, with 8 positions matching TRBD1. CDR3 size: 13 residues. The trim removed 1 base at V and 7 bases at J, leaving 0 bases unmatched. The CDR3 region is CASSLDRGQPQHF. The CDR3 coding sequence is TGTGCCAGCAGTTTAGACAGGGGGCAGCCCCAGCATTTT.

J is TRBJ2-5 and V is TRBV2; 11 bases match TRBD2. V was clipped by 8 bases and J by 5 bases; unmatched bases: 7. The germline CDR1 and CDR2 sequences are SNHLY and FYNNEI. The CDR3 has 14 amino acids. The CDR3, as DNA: TGTGCCAGCTCTCTGACTAGCGGGGTGGAGACCCAGTACTTC. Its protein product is CASSLTSGVETQYF.

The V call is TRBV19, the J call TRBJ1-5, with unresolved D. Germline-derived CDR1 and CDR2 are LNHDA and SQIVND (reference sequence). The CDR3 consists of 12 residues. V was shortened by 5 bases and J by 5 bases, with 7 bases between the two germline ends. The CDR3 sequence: CASSAGDQPQHF. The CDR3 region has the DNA TGTGCCAGTAGTGCAGGTGATCAGCCCCAGCATTTT. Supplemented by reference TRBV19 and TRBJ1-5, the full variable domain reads DGGITQSPKYLFRKEGQNVTLSCEQNLNHDAMYWYRQDPGQGLRLIYYSQIVNDFQKGDIAEGYSVSREKKESFPLTVTSAQKNPTAFYLCASSAGDQPQHFGDGTRLSIL.

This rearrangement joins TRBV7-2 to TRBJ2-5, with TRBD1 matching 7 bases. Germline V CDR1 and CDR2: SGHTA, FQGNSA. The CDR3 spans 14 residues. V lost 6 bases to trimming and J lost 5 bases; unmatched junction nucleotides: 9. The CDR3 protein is CASSGGQASETQYF. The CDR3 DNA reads TGTGCCAGCAGTGGAGGACAGGCCTCCGAGACCCAGTACTTC.

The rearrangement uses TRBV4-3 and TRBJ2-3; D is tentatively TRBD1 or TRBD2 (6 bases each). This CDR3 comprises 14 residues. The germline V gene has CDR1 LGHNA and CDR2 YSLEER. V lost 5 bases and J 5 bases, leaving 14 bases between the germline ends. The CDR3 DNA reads TGCGCCAGCAGCTCGACCGGGGGCGTAGATACGCAGTATTTT. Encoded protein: CASSSTGGVDTQYF.

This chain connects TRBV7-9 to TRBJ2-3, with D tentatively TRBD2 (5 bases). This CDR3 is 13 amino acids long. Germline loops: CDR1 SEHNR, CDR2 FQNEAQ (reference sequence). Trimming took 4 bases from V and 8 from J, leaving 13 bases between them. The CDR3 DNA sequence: TGTGCCAGCAGCTCTCCAGGTGGAGGTACGCAGTATTTT. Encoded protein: CASSSPGGGTQYF. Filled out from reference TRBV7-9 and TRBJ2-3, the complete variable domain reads DTGVSQNPRHKITKRGQNVTFRCDPISEHNRLYWYRQTLGQGPEFLTYFQNEAQLEKSRLLSDRFSAERPKGSFSTLEIQRTEQGDSAMYLCASSSPGGGTQYFGPGTRLTVL.

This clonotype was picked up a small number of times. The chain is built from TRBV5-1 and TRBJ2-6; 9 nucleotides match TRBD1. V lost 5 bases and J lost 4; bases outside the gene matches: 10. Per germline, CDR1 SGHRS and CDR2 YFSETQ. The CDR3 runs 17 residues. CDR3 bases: TGCGCCAGCAGGTCTGGACAGGGGTCTTACGGGGCCAACGTCCTGACTTTC. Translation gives CASRSGQGSYGANVLTF.

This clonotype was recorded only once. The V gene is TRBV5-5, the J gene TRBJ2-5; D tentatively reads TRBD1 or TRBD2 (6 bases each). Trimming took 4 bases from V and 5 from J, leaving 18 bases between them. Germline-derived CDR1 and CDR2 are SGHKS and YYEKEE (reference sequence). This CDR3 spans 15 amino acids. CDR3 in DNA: TGTGCCAGCAGCGAAACAGGGAGGAGTAGGGAGACCCAGTACTTC. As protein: CASSETGRSRETQYF.

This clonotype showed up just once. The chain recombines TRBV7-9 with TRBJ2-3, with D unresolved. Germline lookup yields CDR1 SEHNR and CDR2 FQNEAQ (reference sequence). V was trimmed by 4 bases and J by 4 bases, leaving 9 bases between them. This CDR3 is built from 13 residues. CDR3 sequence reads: CASSSFGADTQYF. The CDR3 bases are TGTGCCAGCAGCTCATTTGGCGCAGATACGCAGTATTTT.

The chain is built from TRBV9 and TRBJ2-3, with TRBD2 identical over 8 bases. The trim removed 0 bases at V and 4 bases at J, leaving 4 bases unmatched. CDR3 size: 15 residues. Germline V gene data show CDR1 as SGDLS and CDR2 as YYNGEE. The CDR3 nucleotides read TGTGCCAGCAGCGTAGCGGGAGGGCGGGCAGATACGCAGTATTTT. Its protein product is CASSVAGGRADTQYF. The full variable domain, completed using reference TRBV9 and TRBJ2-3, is DSGVTQTPKHLITATGQRVTLRCSPRSGDLSVYWYQQSLDQGLQFLIQYYNGEERAKGNILERFSAQQFPDLHSELNLSSLELGDSALYFCASSVAGGRADTQYFGPGTRLTVL.

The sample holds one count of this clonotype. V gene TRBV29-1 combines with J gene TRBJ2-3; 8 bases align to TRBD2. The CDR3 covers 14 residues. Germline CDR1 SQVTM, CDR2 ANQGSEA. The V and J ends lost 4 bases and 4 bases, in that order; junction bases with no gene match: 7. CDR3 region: CSVAAGGRADTQYF. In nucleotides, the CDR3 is TGCAGCGTTGCGGCGGGAGGTAGGGCAGATACGCAGTATTTT.

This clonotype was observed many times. The CDR3 spells CSARRSGAGANVLTF. The CDR3 DNA sequence: TGCAGTGCTAGACGTTCAGGGGCCGGGGCCAACGTCCTGACTTTC. V is TRBV20-1 and J is TRBJ2-6, with D perhaps TRBD1 (6 bases). The CDR3 is 15 amino acids. V was shortened by 2 bases and J by 4 bases, with 12 bases between the two germline ends. The V gene's germline CDR1 is DFQATT and CDR2 SNEGSKA (reference sequence).

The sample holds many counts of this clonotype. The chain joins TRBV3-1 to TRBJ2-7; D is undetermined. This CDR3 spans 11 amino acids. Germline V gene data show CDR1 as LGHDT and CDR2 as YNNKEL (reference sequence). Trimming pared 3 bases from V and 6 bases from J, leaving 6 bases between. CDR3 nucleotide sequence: TGTGCCAGCAGCCACGACGGCGAGCAGTACTTC. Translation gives CASSHDGEQYF.

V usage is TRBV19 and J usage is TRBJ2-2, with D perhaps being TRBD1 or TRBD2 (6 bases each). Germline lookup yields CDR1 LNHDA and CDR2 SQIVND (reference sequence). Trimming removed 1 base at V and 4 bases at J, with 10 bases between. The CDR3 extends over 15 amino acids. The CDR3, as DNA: TGTGCCAGTAGTATAGGAGGGGGGTTCACCGGGGAGCTGTTTTTT. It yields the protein CASSIGGGFTGELFF.

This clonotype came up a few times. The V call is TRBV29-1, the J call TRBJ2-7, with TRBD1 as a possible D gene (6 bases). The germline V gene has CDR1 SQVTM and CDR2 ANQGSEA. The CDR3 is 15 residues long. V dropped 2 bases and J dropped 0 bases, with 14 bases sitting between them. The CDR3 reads CSVETQDSFSYEQYF. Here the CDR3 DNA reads TGCAGCGTTGAAACGCAGGACAGTTTCTCCTACGAGCAGTACTTC.